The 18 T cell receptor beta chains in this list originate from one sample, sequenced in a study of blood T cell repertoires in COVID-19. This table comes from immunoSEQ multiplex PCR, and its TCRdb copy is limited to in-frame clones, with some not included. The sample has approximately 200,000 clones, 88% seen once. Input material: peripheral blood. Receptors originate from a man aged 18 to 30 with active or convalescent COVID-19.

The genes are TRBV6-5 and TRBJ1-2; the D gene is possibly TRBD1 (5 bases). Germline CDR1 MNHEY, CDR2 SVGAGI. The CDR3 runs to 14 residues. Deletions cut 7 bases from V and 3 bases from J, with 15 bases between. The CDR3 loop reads CASTASRGDYGYTF. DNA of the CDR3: TGTGCCAGCACCGCCTCAAGGGGCGACTATGGCTACACCTTC.

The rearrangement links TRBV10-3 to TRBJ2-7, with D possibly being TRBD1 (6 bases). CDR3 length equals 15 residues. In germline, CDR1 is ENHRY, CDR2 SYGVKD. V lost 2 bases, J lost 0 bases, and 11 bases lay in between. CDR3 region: CAISETGLRSYEQYF. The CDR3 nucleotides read TGTGCCATCAGTGAGACAGGGCTGCGCTCCTACGAGCAGTACTTC.

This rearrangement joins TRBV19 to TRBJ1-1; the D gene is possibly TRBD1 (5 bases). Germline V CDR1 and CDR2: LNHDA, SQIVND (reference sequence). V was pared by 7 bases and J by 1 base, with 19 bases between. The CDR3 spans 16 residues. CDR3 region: CASTMGPPGGNTEAFF. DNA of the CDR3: TGTGCCAGTACCATGGGACCGCCCGGGGGGAACACTGAAGCTTTCTTT.

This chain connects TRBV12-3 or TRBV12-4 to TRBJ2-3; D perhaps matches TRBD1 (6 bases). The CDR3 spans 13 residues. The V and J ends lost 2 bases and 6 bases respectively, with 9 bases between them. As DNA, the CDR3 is TGTGCCAGCAGTTTACAGGGGTGGGATACGCAGTATTTT. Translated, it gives CASSLQGWDTQYF.

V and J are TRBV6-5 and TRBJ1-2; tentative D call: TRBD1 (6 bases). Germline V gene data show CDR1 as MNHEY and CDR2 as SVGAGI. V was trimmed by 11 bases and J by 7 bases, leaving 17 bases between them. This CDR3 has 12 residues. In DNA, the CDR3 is TGTGCCGCGGGGGCCGGGGCTGCTGGCTACACCTTC. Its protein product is CAAGAGAAGYTF.

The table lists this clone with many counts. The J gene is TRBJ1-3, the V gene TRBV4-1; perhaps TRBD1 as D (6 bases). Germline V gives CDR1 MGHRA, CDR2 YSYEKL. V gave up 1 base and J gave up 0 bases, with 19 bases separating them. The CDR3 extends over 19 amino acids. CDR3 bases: TGCGCCAGCAGCCAAGTACAGACAGGACTTATCGCCTCTGGAAACACCATATATTTT. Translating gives CASSQVQTGLIASGNTIYF.

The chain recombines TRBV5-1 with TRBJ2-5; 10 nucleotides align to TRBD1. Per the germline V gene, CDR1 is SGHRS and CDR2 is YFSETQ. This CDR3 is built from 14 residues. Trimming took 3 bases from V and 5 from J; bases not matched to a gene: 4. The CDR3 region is CASSSGQGGETQYF. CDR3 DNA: TGCGCCAGCAGCTCCGGACAGGGGGGTGAGACCCAGTACTTC.

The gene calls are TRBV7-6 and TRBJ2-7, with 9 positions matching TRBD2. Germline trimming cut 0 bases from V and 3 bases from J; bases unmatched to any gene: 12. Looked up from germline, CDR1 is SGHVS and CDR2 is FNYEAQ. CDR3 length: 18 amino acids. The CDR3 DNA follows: TGTGCCAGCAGCTTAGCCCCCCGTCAGCGGGAGGTTTTCTACGAGCAGTACTTC. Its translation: CASSLAPRQREVFYEQYF.

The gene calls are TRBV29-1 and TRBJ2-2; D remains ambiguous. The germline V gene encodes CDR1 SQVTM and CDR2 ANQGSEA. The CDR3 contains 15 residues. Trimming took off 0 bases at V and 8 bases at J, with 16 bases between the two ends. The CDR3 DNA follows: TGCAGCGTTGAAGAAGATCCCCCTGGGCGTGGGGAGCTGTTTTTT. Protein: CSVEEDPPGRGELFF.

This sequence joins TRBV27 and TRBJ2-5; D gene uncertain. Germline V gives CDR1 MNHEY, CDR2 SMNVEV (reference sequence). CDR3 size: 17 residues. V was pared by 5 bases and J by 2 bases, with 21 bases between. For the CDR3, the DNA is TGTGCCAGCAGTGCCGTCTGGTCAGGTGCTTGGCAAGAGACCCAGTACTTC. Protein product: CASSAVWSGAWQETQYF.

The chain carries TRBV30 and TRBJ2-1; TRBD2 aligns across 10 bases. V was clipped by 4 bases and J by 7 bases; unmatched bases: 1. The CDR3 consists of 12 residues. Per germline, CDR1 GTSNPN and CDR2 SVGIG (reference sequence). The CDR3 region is CAWKRGGNEQFF. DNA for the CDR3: TGTGCCTGGAAGCGGGGGGGGAATGAGCAGTTCTTC.

CDR3 protein: CASSLAAGRWDTQYF. Written as DNA, the CDR3 is TGCGCCAGCAGCTTGGCGGCGGGGCGGTGGGATACGCAGTATTTT. The chain employs TRBV5-1 and TRBJ2-3; perhaps TRBD2 as D (6 bases). The CDR3 sequence is 15 residues long. Trimming cost V 0 bases and J 6 bases, with 14 bases left between them. Germline loops: CDR1 SGHRS, CDR2 YFSETQ.

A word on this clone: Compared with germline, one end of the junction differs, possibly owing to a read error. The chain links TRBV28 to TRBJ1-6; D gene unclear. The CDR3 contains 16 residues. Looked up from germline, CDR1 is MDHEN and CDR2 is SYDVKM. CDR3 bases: TGTGCCAGCAGTTTATTCGGGTCGTCCTTTAATTCACCCCTCCACTTT. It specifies CASSLFGSSFNSPLHF.

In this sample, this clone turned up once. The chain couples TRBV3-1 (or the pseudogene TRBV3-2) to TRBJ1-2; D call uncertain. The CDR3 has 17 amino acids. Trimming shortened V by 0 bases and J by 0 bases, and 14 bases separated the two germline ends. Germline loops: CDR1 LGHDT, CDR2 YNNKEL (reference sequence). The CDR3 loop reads CASSQDFAGGTNYGYTF. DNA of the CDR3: TGTGCCAGCAGCCAAGATTTCGCGGGAGGAACTAACTATGGCTACACCTTC.

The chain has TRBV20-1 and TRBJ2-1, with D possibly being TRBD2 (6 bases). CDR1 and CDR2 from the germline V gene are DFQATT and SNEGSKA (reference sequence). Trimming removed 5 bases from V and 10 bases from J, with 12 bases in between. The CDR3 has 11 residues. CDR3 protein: CSARPGLEQFF. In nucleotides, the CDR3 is TGCAGTGCTCGACCGGGACTCGAGCAGTTCTTC.

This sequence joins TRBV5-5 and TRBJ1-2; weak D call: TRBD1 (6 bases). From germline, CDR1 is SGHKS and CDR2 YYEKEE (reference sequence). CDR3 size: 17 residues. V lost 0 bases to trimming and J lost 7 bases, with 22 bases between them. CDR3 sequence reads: CASSLAWDKGDFVGYTF. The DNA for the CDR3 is TGTGCCAGCAGCTTGGCCTGGGATAAGGGGGATTTTGTTGGCTACACCTTC.

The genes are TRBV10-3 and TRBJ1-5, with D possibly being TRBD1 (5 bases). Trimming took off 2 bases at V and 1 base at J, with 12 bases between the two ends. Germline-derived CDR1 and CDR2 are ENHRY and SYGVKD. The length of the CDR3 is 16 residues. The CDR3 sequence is CAISEGDGGSNQPQHF. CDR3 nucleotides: TGTGCCATCAGTGAGGGGGACGGGGGAAGCAATCAGCCCCAGCATTTT.

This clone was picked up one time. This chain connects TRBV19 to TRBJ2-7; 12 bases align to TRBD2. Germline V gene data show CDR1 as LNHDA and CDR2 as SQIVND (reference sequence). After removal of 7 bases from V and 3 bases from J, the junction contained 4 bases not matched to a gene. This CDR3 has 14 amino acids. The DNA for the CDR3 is TGTGCCAGTAACGGACTAGCGGGAAGCTACGAGCAGTACTTC. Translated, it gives CASNGLAGSYEQYF.